This TCR beta chain emerged from a study of cytomegalovirus exposure and HLA in healthy donors. Regarding the study as a whole: Segments of the TCR beta V type were, in most cases, productive about 87% or about 30% of the time in an earlier analysis. For most subjects, TCR beta sequences were reported to predict HLA-A and HLA-B alleles with accuracy. DRB1 showed the most TCR associations and HLA-C the fewest in a later analysis, as rates varied by HLA locus.

Turning to this clone: What it recognizes is unknown. One junction end disagrees with the germline gene, perhaps due to a read error.

Use of 60 Vbeta and 13 Jbeta primers characterized the PCR. Here immunoSEQ multiplex PCR was the method, and the copy in TCRdb shows in-frame clones only, minus some. The table lists approximately 140,000 clones. It was healthy bone marrow donors who served as donors. Germline V gene data show CDR1 as MGHDK and CDR2 as SYGVNS. CDR3 length: 14 amino acids. The source of this sequence is a man between 40 and 49 years old in good health and CMV-seronegative. This chain links TRBV25-1 with TRBJ1-4; D gene ambiguous. The material sequenced was PBMCs. As DNA, the CDR3 is TGTGCCTGCAGACCGGAGGGAGGGCATGAAAAACTGTTTTTT. Protein: CACRPEGGHEKLFF.